This TCR beta chain was recovered during a study of blood T cell repertoires in COVID-19 (TCRdb year 2020). For the study in its entirety: Samples from collaborators originated in the United States, Italy and Spain and spanned both the acute and convalescent phases of COVID-19. The material from the prospective study consisted of cDNA or gDNA derived from T cells, B-cell-depleted T cells, or PBMCs. Deeply sampled blood TCRbeta repertoires from subjects exposed to, actively infected with, or recovered from COVID-19 were included in the dataset. The samples were drawn from two sources: the first 160 participants of the ongoing ImmuneRACE study, and 1,000 to 1,500 subjects contributed by 6 global collaborators. The repertoires were released in a freely available public database intended as a resource for research on the immune response to SARS-CoV-2. HLA class I and class II types, where available, came from metadata supplied by the sample provider rather than from assay-based typing. A de-identified subject ID, COVID-19 status, age in years and sex were almost always included in the sample metadata. The full study reports these points: The quantity of clinical and demographic metadata differed by source and by participant and was supplied without curation.

Participants in the prospective study were aged about 18 to 95 years, lived in over 20 United States geographic areas, and enrolled through a virtual design. Cohort assignment in the prospective study relied on participant-reported clinical history from a screening survey and a study questionnaire. Recovered participants in ImmuneRACE Cohort 3 were defined as having two consecutive negative NP/OP PCR tests, clearance from a healthcare professional, or resolution of symptoms. In the prospective study, whole blood, serum and a nasopharyngeal or oropharyngeal swab were collected from each participant by mobile phlebotomists. Over a roughly 2-month period, participants in the prospective study had the option of providing additional blood draws and questionnaires. Prospective study blood samples were shipped either frozen or at room temperature before DNA extraction. In regard to this clone: Its antigen target is currently unknown. There are no base qualities to consult, and no much larger clone falls within one base.

V and J lose 0 bases and 2 bases, and a span of 9 bases separates them. The CDR3 sequence holds 15 residues, the cysteine and phenylalanine included. Just CDR3 DNA is preserved here, 45 bases in frame from base 1. The germline V gene provides CDR1 SGHRS and CDR2 YFSETQ. TCRbeta CDR3 regions were amplified from genomic DNA by means of the immunoSEQ Assay, a bias-controlled multiplex PCR. Turning to the authors' computational methods: Nucleated cell counts per sample were estimated from amplification of reference gene primers within the assay. To quantify the absolute abundance of each unique TCRbeta CDR3 rearrangement, sequence reads were collapsed and filtered. For each sample, productive Simpson clonality was calculated as the square root of Simpson's diversity index over productive rearrangements. TCRdb obtained this table from immuneACCESS and retained in-frame rearrangements with V and J assigned. These tables miss some clones; where compared with another copy, unresolved V genes account for less than half of the shortfall, and the remainder is unexplained. The V and J calls and clone size are taken from that table; D and trimming were inferred from the DNA. The sample yields 150,000 or so clones; 70% to 85% were counted once. The top ten hold roughly 12% of the sample.

The chain was built from TRBV5-1 and TRBJ2-1; TRBD1 is possibly the D segment (6 matching bases). The sample was PBMCs or T cells enriched from blood (not recorded which). The TCR was taken from a man aged 50 to 60 who had recovered from COVID-19. The CDR3 reads CASSLEGVPYNEQFF. The base sequence is TGCGCCAGCAGCTTGGAGGGGGTTCCCTACAATGAGCAGTTCTTC.